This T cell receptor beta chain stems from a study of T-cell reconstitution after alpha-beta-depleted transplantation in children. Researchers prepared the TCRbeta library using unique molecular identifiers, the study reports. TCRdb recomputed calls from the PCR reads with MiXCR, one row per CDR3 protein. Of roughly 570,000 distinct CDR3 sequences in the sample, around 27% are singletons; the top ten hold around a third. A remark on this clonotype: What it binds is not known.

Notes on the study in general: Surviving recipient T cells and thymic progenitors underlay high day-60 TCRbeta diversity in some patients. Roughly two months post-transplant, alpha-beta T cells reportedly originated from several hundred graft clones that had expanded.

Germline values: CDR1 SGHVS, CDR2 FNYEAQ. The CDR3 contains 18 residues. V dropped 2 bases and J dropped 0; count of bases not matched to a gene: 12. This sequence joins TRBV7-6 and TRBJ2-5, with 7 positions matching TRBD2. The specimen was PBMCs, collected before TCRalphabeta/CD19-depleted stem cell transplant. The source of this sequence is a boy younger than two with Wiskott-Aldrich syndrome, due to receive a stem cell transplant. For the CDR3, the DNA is TGTGCCAGCAGCTTATTCAGTGCGGGAGCCTCGTACCAAGAGACCCAGTACTTC. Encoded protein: CASSLFSAGASYQETQYF.